This passage covers 25 T cell receptor beta chains from one sample sequenced in a study of patients and donors after allogeneic stem cell transplantation (dated by TCRdb to the early 2020s). The protocol used for the library was RT-PCR. The sequencer was a NextSeq 550. TCRdb reanalyzed the raw reads on its own, using fastp at Q25 for trimming and MiXCR for clone calling, and kept in-frame beta chains. Each CDR3 protein gets just one entry, which takes the most common genes and DNA from the rows behind it. The sample contains fewer than 15,000 distinct CDR3 sequences, around 25% of them found a single time. The top ten hold roughly half of the sample. The sequenced material came from blood, either unsorted or a sorted T cell fraction (not recorded which). The receptors were gathered from a human donor who was either an allogeneic HSCT recipient or a stem cell or donor lymphocyte infusion donor (not recorded which). It is not recorded whose cells these are; they may come from a transplant donor.

CDR3 amino acids: CASSLHGSYNEQFF. In DNA form, the CDR3 reads TGTGCCAGCAGTTTACACGGGAGCTACAATGAGCAGTTCTTC. The chain has TRBV12-3 or TRBV12-4 and TRBJ2-1, with D tentatively TRBD2 (6 bases). Between the trimmed V and J ends, which lost 2 bases and 3 bases, there was a span of 8 bases. The CDR3 is made up of 14 amino acids.

This clonotype was counted only a few times. The J gene is TRBJ2-2, the V gene TRBV24-1, with D tentatively TRBD1 (6 bases). V lost 4 bases, J lost 5 bases, and 10 bases lay in between. CDR3 length: 14 residues. The germline V gene has CDR1 KGHDR and CDR2 SFDVKD. The DNA of the CDR3 is TGTGCCACCAGTGACACAGACAGGACCGGGGAGCTGTTTTTT. This sequence encodes CATSDTDRTGELFF.

The table lists this clonotype with a few counts. The chain employs TRBV21-1 and TRBJ1-4; no check of the table's D call, TRBD1, against the DNA was made. TRBV21-1 is a pseudogene. The CDR3 is 15 amino acids. DNA of the CDR3: TGTGCCAGCCACGGGCAGGGGGGGACTAATGAAAAACTGTTTTTT. It is translated as CASHGQGGTNEKLFF.

This clonotype appeared a few times. The chain combines TRBV9 with TRBJ1-2, with D possibly TRBD1 on 5 matching bases. Germline loops: CDR1 SGDLS, CDR2 YYNGEE. The CDR3 runs to 14 residues. Trimming stripped 0 bases from V and 7 bases from J, with 13 bases between. CDR3 loop: CASSVASGEAGYTF. CDR3 DNA sequence: TGTGCCAGCAGCGTAGCTTCGGGGGAGGCTGGCTACACCTTC.

Points on this clonotype: A much bigger clone sits one base away, suggesting this may be a read error. This chain uses TRBV7-2 with TRBJ1-4; D gene ambiguous. Per the germline V gene, CDR1 is SGHTA and CDR2 is FQGNSA. The CDR3 length is 14 residues. Trimming stripped 6 bases from V and 8 bases from J, with 16 bases between. The CDR3 nucleotides read TGTGCCAGCAGTTTTGGACGTAGCGAAGAAAAACTGTTTTTT. As protein: CASSFGRSEEKLFF.

This clonotype was observed a few times. The chain uses TRBV12-3 or TRBV12-4 and TRBJ1-5; TRBD1 is a possible D gene (6 bases). Trimming took 5 bases from V and 4 from J, leaving 12 bases between them. This CDR3 contains 14 residues. CDR3 coding DNA: TGTGCCAGCAGTGCGGGGGGCAAAAATCAGCCCCAGCATTTT. Amino acids: CASSAGGKNQPQHF.

This clonotype was seen a handful of times. The gene calls are TRBV7-9 and TRBJ1-3; D not resolved. The length of the CDR3 is 13 residues. CDR1 is SEHNR and CDR2 is FQNEAQ in the germline V gene (reference sequence). The ends were cut back, 5 bases at V and 2 bases at J, with 7 bases in the middle. CDR3 sequence (DNA): TGTGCCAGCAGCCCGGGAGCTGGAAACACCATATATTTT. Protein: CASSPGAGNTIYF.

This clonotype came up many times. The rearrangement links TRBV20-1 to TRBJ1-4, with TRBD1 matching over 9 bases. The length of the CDR3 is 15 residues. Per the germline V gene, CDR1 is DFQATT and CDR2 is SNEGSKA (reference sequence). V lost 4 bases to trimming and J lost 8 bases; unmatched junction nucleotides: 11. Here the CDR3 DNA reads TGCAGTGCTACCCTTCTAAGGACAGGGGTCGAAAAACTGTTTTTT. Protein sequence: CSATLLRTGVEKLFF.

This clonotype has more than one count but fewer than ten. This chain joins TRBV12-3 or TRBV12-4 and TRBJ1-5; 7 bases agree with TRBD1. The CDR3 runs 15 residues. With 4 bases clipped from V and 4 bases from J, the junction kept 7 bases outside the gene matches. The CDR3, as DNA: TGTGCCAGCAGTTCAGACAGGGCCGGAAATCAGCCCCAGCATTTT. Amino acid sequence: CASSSDRAGNQPQHF.

This clonotype was picked up a small number of times. This chain uses TRBV5-1 with TRBJ2-7; 11 positions match TRBD1. Germline loops: CDR1 SGHRS, CDR2 YFSETQ. The CDR3 contains 15 residues. V lost 4 bases, J lost 5 bases, and 8 bases stayed unmatched. In DNA form, the CDR3 reads TGCGCCAGCAGCCCGCGGACAGGGGGCCGCCACGAGCAGTACTTC. This gives the protein CASSPRTGGRHEQYF. The variable domain in full, with the rest retrieved from reference TRBV5-1 and TRBJ2-7, is KAGVTQTPRYLIKTRGQQVTLSCSPISGHRSVSWYQQTPGQGLQFLFEYFSETQRNKGNFPGRFSGRQFSNSRSEMNVSTLELGDSALYLCASSPRTGGRHEQYFGPGTRLTVT.

The chain couples TRBV7-2 to TRBJ1-1, with 8 bases fitting TRBD1. From germline, CDR1 is SGHTA and CDR2 FQGNSA. The J segment lost 4 bases and the V segment lost 5 bases, leaving 3 bases of the junction unmatched. The CDR3 is 13 residues long. The CDR3 DNA is TGTGCCAGCAGCAGAGACAGGGGCACTGAAGCTTTCTTT. This translates into CASSRDRGTEAFF.

Only a few counts were recorded for this clonotype. The chain links TRBV10-2 to TRBJ2-5; perhaps TRBD2 as D (5 bases). The CDR3 contains 12 residues. The germline V gene has CDR1 WSHSY and CDR2 SAAADI. V was trimmed by 4 bases and J by 4 bases, leaving 7 bases between them. The CDR3 reads CASSGAGETQYF. The CDR3 DNA is TGCGCCAGCAGTGGCGCGGGAGAGACCCAGTACTTC.

This clonotype was counted at least ten times. The gene calls are TRBV7-6 and TRBJ1-5; D unresolved. The CDR3 spans 14 residues. V was clipped by 3 bases and J by 2 bases, with 8 bases between them. Germline V CDR1 and CDR2: SGHVS, FNYEAQ. This CDR3 reads CASSLVRGNQPQHF. CDR3 DNA: TGTGCCAGCAGCTTGGTGCGAGGCAATCAGCCCCAGCATTTT.

For the CDR3, the DNA is TGTGCCTGGAGTGTACGAGGGGATCAGCCCCAGCATTTT. Translated, it gives CAWSVRGDQPQHF. V is TRBV30 and J is TRBJ1-5; D is possibly TRBD1 (5 bases). The V and J ends lost 0 bases and 5 bases respectively, with 8 bases between them. Germline CDR1 is GTSNPN and CDR2 is SVGIG (reference sequence). The CDR3 contains 13 residues.

The chain combines TRBV7-6 with TRBJ1-1; D is ambiguous. CDR3 size: 14 residues. Germline values: CDR1 SGHVS, CDR2 FNYEAQ. V was clipped by 6 bases and J by 0 bases, with 11 bases between them. The CDR3 spells CASRPWGMNTEAFF. DNA for the CDR3: TGTGCCAGCAGGCCGTGGGGAATGAACACTGAAGCTTTCTTT.

The chain links TRBV6-5 to TRBJ2-7; D gene ambiguous. The V gene lost 2 bases and the J gene lost 4 bases, with 9 bases spanning the gap. Germline loops: CDR1 MNHEY, CDR2 SVGAGI. The CDR3 loop spans 13 amino acids. The CDR3 DNA reads TGTGCCAGCAGTTACGTCAGAGGTTACGAGCAGTACTTC. Its translation: CASSYVRGYEQYF.

The V and J genes are TRBV10-3 and TRBJ1-5; D possibly corresponds to TRBD1 (6 bases). V lost 6 bases and J lost 2, with 11 bases in between. The CDR3 contains 14 residues. Per germline, CDR1 ENHRY and CDR2 SYGVKD. CDR3 amino acids: CAISWTVGNQPQHF. CDR3 DNA: TGTGCCATCAGCTGGACAGTTGGCAATCAGCCCCAGCATTTT.

This chain joins TRBV4-2 and TRBJ1-5; D might be TRBD1 (6 bases). V was pared by 4 bases and J by 1 base, with 17 bases between. The CDR3 loop spans 17 amino acids. Germline CDR1 reads LGHNA; CDR2 reads YNFKEQ. CDR3 sequence reads: CASSPGAYRVSNQPQHF. The CDR3 region has the DNA TGTGCCAGCAGCCCCGGAGCATACAGGGTCAGCAATCAGCCCCAGCATTTT.

The V and J genes are TRBV12-3 or TRBV12-4 and TRBJ2-7, with 8 bases that match TRBD1. The CDR3 runs to 12 residues. V dropped 6 bases and J dropped 6; count of bases not matched to a gene: 4. The CDR3 coding sequence is TGTGCCAGCAGCCTCGACAGGGGCGAGCAGTACTTC. It yields the protein CASSLDRGEQYF.

The chain is built from TRBV27 and TRBJ1-3; D is ambiguous. The CDR3 runs 13 residues. The germline V gene has CDR1 MNHEY and CDR2 SMNVEV (reference sequence). The germline V and J ends were trimmed by 5 bases and 0 bases, with 5 bases remaining between them. The CDR3 region has the DNA TGTGCCAGCAGTCCCTACTCTGGAAACACCATATATTTT. Translated, it gives CASSPYSGNTIYF.

By share of the sample, this clonotype is medium-sized. The chain employs TRBV7-2 and TRBJ1-2, with 7 bases fitting TRBD1. Germline CDR1 SGHTA, CDR2 FQGNSA. CDR3 length: 15 amino acids. V was clipped by 0 bases and J by 8 bases; unmatched bases: 9. This CDR3 is CASSLADRAPGGYTF. The CDR3 nucleotides are TGTGCCAGCAGCTTAGCCGACAGGGCCCCGGGAGGCTACACCTTC.

The V gene is TRBV6-2 or TRBV6-3, the J gene TRBJ1-6; 7 nucleotides match TRBD1. J was trimmed by 9 bases and V by 7 bases; bases with no gene match: 6. This CDR3 has 13 residues. CDR1 and CDR2 from the germline V gene are MNHEY and SVGEGT. In DNA, the CDR3 is TGTGCCAGCAATCGACAGGGAAGTTCACCCCTCCACTTT. It codes for CASNRQGSSPLHF.

The V gene is TRBV15, the J gene TRBJ1-2; TRBD1 matches at 9 bases. Germline CDR1 is LNHNV and CDR2 is YYDKDF (reference sequence). This CDR3 comprises 15 residues. Unmatched junction bases numbered 11, after V lost 4 bases and J lost 8 bases. DNA of the CDR3: TGTGCCACCAGCATACCGGGACAGGGCAAGAAAGGCTACACCTTC. Its protein is CATSIPGQGKKGYTF.

The chain combines TRBV29-1 with TRBJ1-2; TRBD1 might be the D (6 bases). Trimming stripped 4 bases from V and 4 bases from J, with 16 bases between. Per germline, CDR1 SQVTM and CDR2 ANQGSEA. The CDR3 is 14 amino acids. The CDR3 loop reads CSVALNRVGYGYTF. CDR3 nucleotides: TGCAGCGTTGCTTTAAACAGGGTCGGCTATGGCTACACCTTC.

This rearrangement joins TRBV7-9 to TRBJ1-1; D is unclear. Germline V gene lookup returns CDR1 SEHNR and CDR2 FQNEAQ (reference sequence). The germline V and J ends were trimmed by 0 bases and 0 bases, with 17 bases remaining between them. The CDR3 extends over 18 amino acids. The CDR3 protein is CASSLAPFQRDLNTEAFF. The CDR3 region has the DNA TGTGCCAGCAGCTTAGCGCCATTTCAACGGGATTTGAACACTGAAGCTTTCTTT.